This TCR beta chain is drawn from a study of T cell responses to AZD1222 COVID-19 vaccine (dated by TCRdb to about 2021). For the study in its entirety: TCR sequencing was performed for over 230 trial participants, of whom some 200 were given two doses of AZD1222 and approximately 26 were given two doses of MenACWY control vaccine. Trial participants were enrolled by age into subgroups of 18-55, 56-69 and 70-plus years, and roughly 160, 29 and 62 TCR-sequenced participants, respectively, were included in these subgroups.

According to the germline V gene, CDR1 reads SGHNT and CDR2 reads YENEEA. V is cut by 4 bases and J by 0 bases, and the space between the germline ends is 7 bases. From the cysteine up to the phenylalanine, the CDR3 has a length of 15 residues. Only the CDR3 DNA stays, 45 bases, in frame from base 1. The sample's time point label is to be understood as: about 28 days (+/-7) after the second vaccine dose. AZD1222 recipients whose second dose came at about 4 weeks and those whose second dose came at about 12 weeks were combined into one group, since spike-specific TCR depth and breadth did not differ between the two schedules. Vaccinee samples were obtained from the UK trials COV001 and COV002, which included a single-blind randomized controlled phase 2/3 trial of AZD1222 (ChAdOx1 nCoV-19) in healthy adults. For TCRbeta chain sequencing, PBMC samples from trial participants were taken at day 0 and at day 28 after the second dose.

The CDR3 regions of human TCRbeta chains were analyzed by immunosequencing. For the original study's pipeline: Repertoire TCRs were matched against a reference library of SARS-CoV-2-specific TCRs generated with the MIRA antigen-specificity platform. Breadth was defined as the fraction of unique TCRs that were SARS-CoV-2-associated. Depth was defined as the fraction of total T cells that were SARS-CoV-2-associated. Using the MIRA data, each spike-specific TCR was assigned both to the spike region to which the TCR was reactive and to a CD4 or CD8 class. Log10-transformed breadth and depth values were compared by one-way ANOVA with Sidak's multiple comparisons tests. The table comes from immuneACCESS by way of TCRdb, which keeps in-frame sequences with V and J called. Part of the clones is missing from these tables; in studies checked, under half for an unresolved V gene and the rest for unknown reasons. The V and J calls and clone size are taken from that table; D and trimming were inferred from the DNA. The sample has roughly 180,000 clones on record, 85% to 95% of them singletons. Roughly 2% of the sample lies in the top ten.

Concerning this clone: Its antigen specificity is not known. Nothing much larger sits one base from this clone, and base qualities are not available.

General conclusions and limits of the study: Conclusions about previously exposed vaccinees are limited because only 5 or 6 AZD1222 recipients were SARS-CoV-2 seropositive at baseline. After two AZD1222 doses, both the breadth and the depth of spike-specific TCRs were significantly higher than at day 0 and than in MenACWY recipients. The 56-69-year group was small, and its depth increase did not reach significance, likely because of low power. Reportedly, almost half of the unique spike-specific TCRs recognized epitopes lying outside the regions that are mutated in the B.1.351 and B.1.1.7 variants. No day 14 peak-response samples were available, so repertoires were characterized only after the peak T cell response. Participants were mostly white British and included more females than males, and it was suggested by the authors that clonal diversity may have been underestimated. The vaccine-associated CD4 TCRs covered the entire spike protein, and the dominant responses fell in regions 160-218 and 743-854.

The V gene is TRBV11-3 and the J gene is TRBJ2-6; the D gene remains uncertain. This clonotype originated in an adult who received the AZD1222 COVID-19 vaccine. The specimen comprised peripheral blood, sampled 28 days after the second AZD1222 dose. The CDR3 in this case is CASSSGSSGANVLTF. The bases read TGTGCCAGCAGCTCAGGTAGCTCTGGGGCCAACGTCCTGACTTTC.